Below are 26 T cell receptor beta chains sequenced from a single sample in a study of technical replicates of blood from a handful of donors. Here immunoSEQ multiplex PCR was the method, and the copy in TCRdb shows in-frame clones only, minus some. The profile shows some 99,000 clones, about 95% of them singletons. Material for sequencing was T cells isolated from PBMCs. Receptor source: a human donor in good health.

V usage is TRBV5-1 and J usage is TRBJ2-5, with TRBD1 identical over 9 bases. The germline V gene has CDR1 SGHRS and CDR2 YFSETQ. Trimming removed 5 bases from V and 5 bases from J; junction bases left unmatched: 4. The length of the CDR3 is 13 residues. The CDR3 is CASRQGAGETQYF. In DNA form, the CDR3 reads TGCGCCAGCAGACAGGGGGCAGGGGAGACCCAGTACTTC.

V is TRBV7-8 and J is TRBJ2-3; 7 bases agree with TRBD2. CDR1 SGHVS and CDR2 FQNEAQ come from the germline V gene. CDR3 length equals 15 residues. Trimming cost V 6 bases and J 0 bases; bases outside gene matches: 6. In DNA form, the CDR3 reads TGTGCCAGCAGTTTGATAGCGGGTAGCACAGATACGCAGTATTTT. Translated, it gives CASSLIAGSTDTQYF.

This clone was seen once. The chain uses TRBV30 and TRBJ1-2; D perhaps matches TRBD1 (6 bases). V was pared by 4 bases and J by 5 bases, with 20 bases between. Per the germline V gene, CDR1 is GTSNPN and CDR2 is SVGIG (reference sequence). CDR3 length: 15 residues. The CDR3 DNA reads as TGTGCCTGGACCAACGAGGGCAGGGGATGGTATGGCTACACCTTC. This sequence encodes CAWTNEGRGWYGYTF.

The chain couples TRBV2 to TRBJ2-6; unclear D gene. From germline, CDR1 is SNHLY and CDR2 FYNNEI. V lost 1 base to trimming and J lost 2 bases, with 6 bases between them. The CDR3 extends over 15 amino acids. The CDR3 DNA follows: TGTGCCAGCAGTGAAGACGGAGCTGGGGCCAACGTCCTGACTTTC. Translated, it gives CASSEDGAGANVLTF.

The chain is built from TRBV10-1 and TRBJ2-5, with TRBD2 identical over 7 bases. After removal of 6 bases from V and 5 bases from J, the junction contained 3 bases not matched to a gene. In germline, CDR1 is WNHNN, CDR2 SYGVQD (reference sequence). This CDR3 spans 12 amino acids. CDR3 amino acids: CASREGGETQYF. The CDR3 DNA reads as TGCGCCAGCAGGGAGGGAGGGGAGACCCAGTACTTC.

CDR3 DNA: TGCGCCAGCAGCTTGTCCCCGGCAGGTTTAGTCGGGGAGCTGTTTTTT. Translation: CASSLSPAGLVGELFF. This sequence joins TRBV5-1 and TRBJ2-2; no definite D call. The V end was cut by 1 base, the J end by 7 bases, with 17 bases between. CDR3 size: 16 residues. Germline lookup yields CDR1 SGHRS and CDR2 YFSETQ.

V is TRBV9 and J is TRBJ2-2; perhaps TRBD2 as D (6 bases). Trimming removed 3 bases at V and 3 bases at J, with 15 bases between. CDR1 is SGDLS, CDR2 YYNGEE, per germline. The CDR3 totals 16 residues. As DNA, the CDR3 is TGTGCCAGCAGCGCGGTCAGGGACTCCTACACCGGGGAGCTGTTTTTT. It encodes CASSAVRDSYTGELFF. Using reference TRBV9 and TRBJ2-2 for the parts outside the CDR3, the full variable domain is DSGVTQTPKHLITATGQRVTLRCSPRSGDLSVYWYQQSLDQGLQFLIQYYNGEERAKGNILERFSAQQFPDLHSELNLSSLELGDSALYFCASSAVRDSYTGELFFGEGSRLTVL.

CDR3 sequence: CASSYGAGGEKLFF. As DNA, the CDR3 is TGTGCCAGCAGTTACGGGGCAGGGGGTGAAAAACTGTTTTTT. The genes are TRBV6-5 and TRBJ1-4; 7 bases line up with TRBD1. The CDR3 sequence is 14 residues long. Germline V gene lookup returns CDR1 MNHEY and CDR2 SVGAGI. V lost 2 bases and J lost 7; bases outside the gene matches: 4.

The V call is TRBV27, the J call TRBJ2-7; TRBD1 aligns across 8 bases. Looked up from germline, CDR1 is MNHEY and CDR2 is SMNVEV (reference sequence). V lost 2 bases to trimming and J lost 3 bases; unmatched junction nucleotides: 6. CDR3 length equals 15 residues. CDR3 in amino acids: CASSLQGAEGYEQYF. The DNA of the CDR3 is TGTGCCAGCAGTTTACAGGGGGCTGAGGGCTACGAGCAGTACTTC.

V and J are TRBV6-1 and TRBJ2-1; the match to TRBD1 covers 7 bases. V was pared by 3 bases and J by 0 bases, with 5 bases of the junction left unmatched. Germline V gives CDR1 MNHNS, CDR2 SASEGT. This CDR3 has 16 amino acids. CDR3 loop: CASSDGQASSYNEQFF. The CDR3 DNA is TGTGCCAGCAGTGACGGACAGGCGAGCTCCTACAATGAGCAGTTCTTC.

CDR3 amino acids: CASSPLGGITYGYTF. CDR3 in DNA: TGTGCCAGCAGTCCTCTCGGCGGGATAACATATGGCTACACCTTC. The chain combines TRBV6-5 with TRBJ1-2; D call uncertain. Trimming left V 5 bases short and J 5 bases short, with 18 bases between. From germline, CDR1 is MNHEY and CDR2 SVGAGI. The CDR3 sequence is 15 residues long.

This clone appeared a single time. The chain couples TRBV7-9 to TRBJ1-5; no clear D. Looked up from germline, CDR1 is SEHNR and CDR2 is FQNEAQ (reference sequence). The CDR3 spans 18 residues. Trimming pared 3 bases from V and 0 bases from J, leaving 18 bases between. The CDR3, as DNA: TGTGCCAGCAGCTTCGGAGGCTGGGGAGCGACTAGCAATCAGCCCCAGCATTTT. Translated: CASSFGGWGATSNQPQHF.

The genes are TRBV15 and TRBJ2-5; 7 bases map to TRBD1. This CDR3 is 15 amino acids long. CDR1 is LNHNV and CDR2 is YYDKDF in the germline V gene (reference sequence). V lost 5 bases to trimming and J lost 3 bases; unmatched junction nucleotides: 9. The CDR3 here is CATSPEGAWEETQYF. In DNA, the CDR3 is TGTGCCACCAGCCCCGAGGGGGCGTGGGAAGAGACCCAGTACTTC.

The J gene is TRBJ2-2, the V gene TRBV25-1, with D possibly being TRBD1 (5 bases). Germline CDR1 and CDR2: MGHDK and SYGVNS. The V and J ends lost 1 base and 3 bases respectively, with 12 bases between them. The CDR3 totals 16 residues. The CDR3 nucleotides are TGTGCCAGCAGTGAATTGTGGACACCCGACACCGGGGAGCTGTTTTTT. This gives the protein CASSELWTPDTGELFF. The variable domain in full, completed from reference TRBV25-1 and TRBJ2-2, reads EADIYQTPRYLVIGTGKKITLECSQTMGHDKMYWYQQDPGMELHLIHYSYGVNSTEKGDLSSESTVSRIRTEHFPLTLESARPSHTSQYLCASSELWTPDTGELFFGEGSRLTVL.

The J gene is TRBJ2-2, the V gene TRBV4-1; D not resolved. This CDR3 has 16 residues. The V end lost 5 bases, the J end lost 6 bases, and 19 bases lay between the germline ends. Germline-derived CDR1 and CDR2 are MGHRA and YSYEKL. The DNA for the CDR3 is TGCGCCAGCAGCGCCACGTCCTACAGTTTCCCCGGGGAGCTGTTTTTT. Translation: CASSATSYSFPGELFF.

The chain joins TRBV6-1 to TRBJ1-4, with 8 bases aligning to TRBD1. CDR3 length: 14 amino acids. Germline CDR1 MNHNS, CDR2 SASEGT. Unmatched junction bases numbered 8, after V lost 8 bases and J lost 6 bases. The CDR3 is CASGPGGTDEKLFF. The DNA of the CDR3 is TGTGCCAGCGGTCCAGGGGGCACGGATGAAAAACTGTTTTTT.

The chain carries TRBV6-1 and TRBJ1-5; 12 bases line up with TRBD1. Losses at the gene ends were 4 bases for V and 7 bases for J; bases not matched to a gene: 5. CDR1 is MNHNS, CDR2 SASEGT, per germline. The CDR3 has 15 amino acids. This CDR3 reads CASSGGTGGAQPQHF. The CDR3 DNA reads TGTGCCAGCAGTGGTGGGACAGGGGGCGCGCAGCCCCAGCATTTT.

The CDR3 spells CASSFAGGYNEQFF. In DNA, the CDR3 is TGTGCCAGCAGCTTCGCGGGGGGGTACAATGAGCAGTTCTTC. This chain connects TRBV11-2 to TRBJ2-1, with TRBD2 identical over 9 bases. CDR3 length: 14 amino acids. With 3 bases clipped from V and 4 bases from J, the junction kept 1 base outside the gene matches. CDR1 and CDR2 from the germline V gene are SGHAT and FQNNGV.

In this sample, this clone turned up once. J is TRBJ2-7 and V is TRBV28, with 7 bases identical to TRBD2. V shed 3 bases and J 2 bases; nucleotides not matched to a gene: 1. The germline CDR1 and CDR2 sequences are MDHEN and SYDVKM. This CDR3 contains 13 residues. This CDR3 reads CASSFAGAYEQYF. The CDR3 DNA is TGTGCCAGCAGTTTCGCGGGGGCCTACGAGCAGTACTTC.

The V and J genes are TRBV2 and TRBJ2-3; TRBD2 might be the D (6 bases). The CDR3 extends over 17 amino acids. Germline values: CDR1 SNHLY, CDR2 FYNNEI. CDR3 coding DNA: TGTAGCCAGCAGCGGTTGATTCGGGGCCGGGAGATAGATACGCAGTATTTT. Its protein product is CSQQRLIRGREIDTQYF. The full variable domain, with the rest looked up from reference TRBV2 and TRBJ2-3, is EPEVTQTPSHQVTQMGQEVILRCVPISNHLYFYWYRQILGQKVEFLVSFYNNEISEKSEIFDDQFSVERPDGSNFTLKIRSTKLEDSAMYFCSQQRLIRGREIDTQYFGPGTRLTVL.

The V and J genes are TRBV19 and TRBJ1-1; D remains ambiguous. This CDR3 has 14 residues. Trimming cost V 3 bases and J 4 bases, with 12 bases left between them. The germline V gene encodes CDR1 LNHDA and CDR2 SQIVND (reference sequence). CDR3: CASSMTTGFTEAFF. The DNA for the CDR3 is TGTGCCAGTAGTATGACGACGGGGTTCACTGAAGCTTTCTTT.

The chain combines TRBV6-1 with TRBJ2-6; TRBD1 agrees at 8 bases. The germline gives CDR1 MNHNS, CDR2 SASEGT. J was trimmed by 4 bases and V by 4 bases; bases with no gene match: 6. This CDR3 region has 16 residues. This CDR3 is CASSVDRAGGANVLTF. The CDR3 coding sequence is TGTGCCAGCAGTGTGGACAGGGCAGGCGGGGCCAACGTCCTGACTTTC.

The chain has TRBV4-1 and TRBJ1-1; no firm D call. This CDR3 contains 15 residues. The ends were cut back, 1 base at V and 3 bases at J, with 12 bases in the middle. CDR1 and CDR2 from the germline V gene are MGHRA and YSYEKL. The CDR3 DNA is TGCGCCAGCAGCCAAGGATTTCTGGGAGACACTGAAGCTTTCTTT. This codes for CASSQGFLGDTEAFF.

The chain recombines TRBV18 with TRBJ1-2; perhaps TRBD1 as D (6 bases). CDR1 KGHSH and CDR2 LQKENI come from the germline V gene. Trimming cost V 3 bases and J 3 bases, with 11 bases left between them. The CDR3 consists of 14 residues. In DNA form, the CDR3 reads TGTGCCAGCTCACCTGGCAGGGGAGACTATGGCTACACCTTC. This translates into CASSPGRGDYGYTF. The full variable domain, in which reference TRBV18 and TRBJ1-2 provide the parts outside the CDR3, is NAGVMQNPRHLVRRRGQEARLRCSPMKGHSHVYWYRQLPEEGLKFMVYLQKENIIDESGMPKERFSAEFPKEGPSILRIQQVVRGDSAAYFCASSPGRGDYGYTFGSGTRLTVV.

This clone has only a few counts. The rearrangement links TRBV7-6 to TRBJ1-1, with D possibly TRBD1 on 6 matching bases. Trimming left V 1 base short and J 0 bases short, with 6 bases between. This CDR3 spans 14 amino acids. Germline CDR1 SGHVS, CDR2 FNYEAQ. The CDR3 spells CASSLGQVNTEAFF. The CDR3 DNA sequence: TGTGCCAGCAGCTTAGGACAGGTGAACACTGAAGCTTTCTTT.

The chain employs TRBV5-8 and TRBJ2-5; a weak D match, TRBD1 (6 bases). V gave up 7 bases and J gave up 5 bases, with 15 bases separating them. The CDR3 contains 13 residues. In germline, CDR1 is SGHTS, CDR2 YDEGEE. CDR3 amino acids: CASANRVLETQYF. As DNA, the CDR3 is TGTGCCAGCGCAAACAGGGTCCTCGAGACCCAGTACTTC. Filled out from reference TRBV5-8 and TRBJ2-5, the complete variable domain reads EAGVTQSPTHLIKTRGQQATLRCSPISGHTSVYWYQQALGLGLQFLLWYDEGEERNRGNFPPRFSGRQFPNYSSELNVNALELEDSALYLCASANRVLETQYFGPGTRLLVL.